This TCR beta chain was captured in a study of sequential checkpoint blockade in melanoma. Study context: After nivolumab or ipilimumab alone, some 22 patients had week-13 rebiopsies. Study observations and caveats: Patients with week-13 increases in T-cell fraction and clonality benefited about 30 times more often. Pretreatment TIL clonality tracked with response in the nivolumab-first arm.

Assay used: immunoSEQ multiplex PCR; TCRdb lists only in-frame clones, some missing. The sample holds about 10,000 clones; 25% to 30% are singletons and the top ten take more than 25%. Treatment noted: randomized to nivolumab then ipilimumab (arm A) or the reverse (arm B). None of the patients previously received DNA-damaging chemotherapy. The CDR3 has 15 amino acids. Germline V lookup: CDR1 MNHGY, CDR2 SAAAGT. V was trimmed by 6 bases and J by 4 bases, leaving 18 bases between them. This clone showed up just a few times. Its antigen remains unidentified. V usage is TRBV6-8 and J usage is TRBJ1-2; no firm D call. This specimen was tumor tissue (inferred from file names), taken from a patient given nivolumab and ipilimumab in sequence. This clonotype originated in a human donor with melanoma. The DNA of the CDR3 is TGTGCCAGCAGCGGTCTCAATCGACGAGTCTATGGCTACACCTTC. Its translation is CASSGLNRRVYGYTF.